These 15 T cell receptor beta chains came from one sample sequenced in a study of vaccination and CD4 T cells after COVID-19. No antigens are known for them. Treatment in this sample: 10-day PBMC culture with coronavirus spike peptide pools or control peptides (ViraFEST assay). Sequence data for DNA of cultured CD4+ T cells were generated by the Oncomine TCR Beta short-read assay. TCRdb itself ran the PCR reads through MiXCR, one entry per CDR3 protein. Of about 10,000 distinct CDR3 sequences detected, about 54% appear once; the ten largest clones hold around 40%. The sequenced material came from CD4+ T cells from blood, cultured in vitro. Source of these receptors: a human donor who had recovered from COVID-19.

The V call is TRBV10-3, the J call TRBJ1-3; D uncertain. CDR1 and CDR2 (germline): ENHRY, SYGVKD. V lost 8 bases and J 0 bases, leaving 11 bases between the germline ends. CDR3 size: 14 residues. Written as DNA, the CDR3 is TGTGCCATCGGGGAAGTGAGCTCTGGAAACACCATATATTTT. It yields the protein CAIGEVSSGNTIYF.

The rearrangement links TRBV30 to TRBJ2-5; 7 bases are a match to TRBD2. V trimming: 1 base; J trimming: 4 bases; junction bases outside the gene matches: 6. This CDR3 has 14 amino acids. In germline, CDR1 is GTSNPN, CDR2 SVGIG (reference sequence). The DNA of the CDR3 is TGTGCCTGGAGTGGGACGGGGGGAAGAGAGACCCAGTACTTC. This codes for CAWSGTGGRETQYF.

CDR3 amino acids: CASSLTTGSTTYEQYF. The CDR3 DNA follows: TGTGCCAGCAGCTTAACTACAGGGAGTACAACCTACGAGCAGTACTTC. The chain employs TRBV7-9 and TRBJ2-7; a possible D gene is TRBD1 (6 bases). This CDR3 has 16 residues. Germline V gene data show CDR1 as SEHNR and CDR2 as FQNEAQ (reference sequence). The V gene lost 2 bases and the J gene lost 2 bases, with 16 bases spanning the gap.

The CDR3 is CASSPKGGGRVEDTQYF. Here the CDR3 DNA reads TGTGCCAGCAGCCCCAAGGGTGGGGGCCGAGTTGAAGATACGCAGTATTTT. The V and J genes are TRBV7-8 and TRBJ2-3; D is possibly TRBD1 (6 bases). V gave up 5 bases and J gave up 5 bases, with 23 bases separating them. CDR3 length: 17 amino acids. From germline, CDR1 is SGHVS and CDR2 FQNEAQ.

This clonotype was counted between two and nine times. The chain has TRBV20-1 and TRBJ2-3, with 9 bases lining up with TRBD1. CDR3 length: 17 amino acids. CDR1 and CDR2 from the germline V gene are DFQATT and SNEGSKA (reference sequence). The trim removed 0 bases at V and 3 bases at J, leaving 10 bases unmatched. The CDR3 sequence: CSARDQTGGSMTDTQYF. CDR3 DNA sequence: TGCAGTGCTAGAGACCAAACAGGGGGCTCTATGACAGATACGCAGTATTTT.

This clonotype is large (0.1 to 1%) within its sample. J is TRBJ1-2 and V is TRBV6-1; TRBD1 matches at 9 bases. V gave up 6 bases and J gave up 6 bases; unmatched junction bases: 11. The CDR3 has 15 residues. Germline CDR1 and CDR2: MNHNS and SASEGT. The DNA for the CDR3 is TGTGCCAGCAGGGATGGACAGGGGAGGGGGAATGGCTACACCTTC. Translation: CASRDGQGRGNGYTF.

This CDR3 reads CSAETGEGFTEAFF. DNA of the CDR3: TGCAGTGCTGAGACAGGAGAAGGGTTCACTGAAGCTTTCTTT. V usage is TRBV20-1 and J usage is TRBJ1-1, with D possibly matching TRBD1 (6 bases). CDR3 length: 14 amino acids. Per germline, CDR1 DFQATT and CDR2 SNEGSKA (reference sequence). Trimming cost V 5 bases and J 4 bases, with 17 bases left between them.

This clonotype was counted only a few times. A junction boundary mismatches the germline segment, possibly from a read error. The chain recombines TRBV6-1 with TRBJ1-1, with D possibly being TRBD1 (6 bases). The CDR3 has 15 amino acids. CDR1 is MNHNS, CDR2 SASEGT, per germline. The CDR3 bases are TGTGCCAGCAGTGGAACTAGTCAGGGGAACACCGAAGCTTTCTTT. Amino acid sequence: CASSGTSQGNTEAFF.

The chain is built from TRBV6-2 or TRBV6-3 and TRBJ2-3; perhaps TRBD2 as D (5 bases). Germline V lookup: CDR1 MNHEY, CDR2 SVGEGT. CDR3 length: 15 residues. V was shortened by 6 bases and J by 0 bases, with 13 bases between the two germline ends. The CDR3 DNA reads TGTGCCAGCAGAACCGAGTTAGCGAGCACAGATACGCAGTATTTT. Translated: CASRTELASTDTQYF.

With regard to this clonotype: The junction differs from germline at one of its ends, possibly a read error. V gene TRBV7-8 combines with J gene TRBJ2-7; D is ambiguous. CDR1 is SGHVS and CDR2 is FQNEAQ in the germline V gene. The CDR3 loop spans 15 amino acids. The CDR3 DNA sequence: TGTGCCGGCAGCCCTCGTCGGGTCGGTACCTACGAGCAGTACTTC. This codes for CAGSPRRVGTYEQYF.

The chain carries TRBV7-8 and TRBJ2-1; 7 bases agree with TRBD1. CDR3 length: 15 amino acids. Germline V CDR1 and CDR2: SGHVS, FQNEAQ. The ends lost 2 bases at V and 6 bases at J; junction bases unmatched: 7. In DNA form, the CDR3 reads TGTGCCAGCAGCTTAAAGAGCGCAGGGGGCAATGAGCAGTTCTTC. Its translation: CASSLKSAGGNEQFF.

The V and J genes are TRBV24-1 and TRBJ2-7, with TRBD1 as a possible D gene (5 bases). V was pared by 4 bases and J by 8 bases, with 14 bases between. Germline V CDR1 and CDR2: KGHDR, SFDVKD. This CDR3 has 13 amino acids. The DNA for the CDR3 is TGTGCCACCAGTGACACATACGAGGACAAGCAGTACTTC. Encoded protein: CATSDTYEDKQYF.

By its share, this clonotype is medium-sized. The CDR3 DNA follows: TGTGCCAGCAGTTTAGACAGGGGCAGGTCACCCCTCCACTTT. This sequence encodes CASSLDRGRSPLHF. V gene TRBV6-5 combines with J gene TRBJ1-6; 8 bases are a match to TRBD1. This CDR3 contains 14 residues. The trim removed 4 bases at V and 10 bases at J, leaving 6 bases unmatched. The V gene's germline CDR1 is MNHEY and CDR2 SVGAGI.

CDR3: CATSRDRTEYYGYTF. The DNA of the CDR3 is TGTGCCACCAGCAGAGATAGGACCGAATACTATGGCTACACCTTC. V usage is TRBV15 and J usage is TRBJ1-2; no reliable D call. The CDR3 consists of 15 residues. V lost 0 bases, J lost 3 bases, and 11 bases lay in between. Looked up from germline, CDR1 is LNHNV and CDR2 is YYDKDF (reference sequence).

The table lists this clonotype with a few counts. The rearrangement joins TRBV27 to TRBJ1-5; D is ambiguous. The CDR3 extends over 12 amino acids. Looked up from germline, CDR1 is MNHEY and CDR2 is SMNVEV (reference sequence). Trimming removed 8 bases at V and 3 bases at J, with 8 bases between. The CDR3 region is CASGSNNQPQHF. The CDR3 DNA reads TGTGCCAGCGGATCCAACAATCAGCCCCAGCATTTT.